This TCR beta chain was captured in a study of T cells in Graves' hyperthyroidism and ophthalmopathy. The wider study: Peripheral blood samples were taken at initial diagnosis, prior to any treatment.

Trimming stripped 1 base from V and 4 bases from J, with 8 bases between. Germline V gene sequence: CDR1 LNHNV, CDR2 YYDKDF (reference sequence). This CDR3 is built from 15 residues. Enrolled ophthalmopathy patients presented with a Clinical Activity Score of at least 3, a NOSPECS grade of at least 4, and disease duration under 3 months. Amplification of TCR beta CDR3 regions used RNA as the template. A set of HTBI primers served as the primers for a first-round RT-PCR of the TCR CDR3. From the multiplex PCR reads, TCRdb called clonotypes with MiXCR, one entry per CDR3 protein. The sample holds fewer than 650,000 distinct CDR3 sequences; about 15% are singletons and the top ten take around 4.5%.

This receptor was obtained from a woman between 40 and 50 years old with Graves' ophthalmopathy. Sequenced input: blood. The chain joins TRBV15 to TRBJ1-6, with a weak D call TRBD1 (5 bases). CDR3 protein: CATSRVGDYNSPLHF. As DNA, the CDR3 is TGTGCCACCAGCAGAGTAGGGGATTATAATTCACCCCTCCACTTT. The variable domain in full, completed from reference TRBV15 and TRBJ1-6, reads DAMVIQNPRYQVTQFGKPVTLSCSQTLNHNVMYWYQQKSSQAPKLLFHYYDKDFNNEADTPDNFQSRRPNTSFCFLDIRSPGLGDTAMYLCATSRVGDYNSPLHFGNGTRLTVT.